This TCR beta chain is drawn from a study of a mutant IDH1 vaccine in newly diagnosed glioma. Background on the study: Treated patients showed a male proportion of approximately 62%, a female proportion of 37.5%, and a mean age of approximately 40 years. Earlier therapy was either radiotherapy, temozolomide, or both, and most got both.

Generated by immunoSEQ multiplex PCR, the TCRdb table keeps only in-frame clones and is missing some. The sample consists of tens of thousands of clones, roughly 87% of them appearing once. Time point reported: baseline, week 1 (first vaccination visit). Described treatment: pre-vaccination baseline after standard-of-care therapy. A word on this clone: Antigen unknown.

Germline assignment: CDR1 SEHNR and CDR2 FQNEAQ (reference sequence). J lost 5 bases, V lost 2 bases, and 7 bases had no gene match. CDR3 length: 15 amino acids. The study, taken as a whole, reports: The authors found pseudoprogression apparently unrelated to changes in top peripheral T cell clonotypes.

This clonotype was obtained from a man in his thirties or forties with glioma. The specimen was PBMCs, collected from a glioma patient treated with radiotherapy, temozolomide or both. This chain connects TRBV7-9 to TRBJ2-7, with 9 bases fitting TRBD1. CDR3 loop: CASSLSWDRANEQYF. Here the CDR3 DNA reads TGTGCCAGCAGCTTAAGTTGGGACAGGGCAAACGAGCAGTACTTC.